The 10 T cell receptor beta chains listed next were all sequenced from one sample in a study of blood T cell repertoires in COVID-19. Libraries were prepared by immunoSEQ multiplex PCR; TCRdb keeps only in-frame clonotypes and omits some of them. The sample comprises about 460,000 clones, 80% to 90% of which are singletons, and 7% to 10% rests with the top ten. Sequenced sample: PBMCs or T cells enriched from blood (not recorded which). Every receptor here comes from a woman aged 55-75 years who had recovered from COVID-19.

This clone was recorded once. The genes are TRBV5-1 and TRBJ2-6; TRBD1 agrees at 7 bases. Germline CDR1 SGHRS, CDR2 YFSETQ. The V segment lost 5 bases and the J segment 0 bases; nucleotides outside the gene matches: 2. The CDR3 spans 15 residues. In nucleotides, the CDR3 is TGCGCCAGCAGGGGGACAGCCTCTGGGGCCAACGTCCTGACTTTC. It encodes CASRGTASGANVLTF.

This clone appeared once. The identical CDR3 is also encoded by other nucleotide sequences in the sample. CDR3 sequence: CASSLGANTDTQYF. The CDR3 nucleotides read TGTGCCAGCAGCTTAGGGGCTAACACAGATACGCAGTATTTT. The chain has TRBV5-4 and TRBJ2-3; possibly TRBD1 for D (5 bases). The CDR3 is 14 residues long. Germline V gene lookup returns CDR1 SGHNT and CDR2 YYREEE (reference sequence). Deletions cut 2 bases from V and 2 bases from J, with 9 bases between.

The V gene is TRBV29-1, the J gene TRBJ2-7; D is perhaps TRBD1 (5 bases). Looked up from germline, CDR1 is SQVTM and CDR2 is ANQGSEA. The CDR3 spans 11 residues. Trimming pared 3 bases from V and 9 bases from J, leaving 12 bases between. The CDR3 loop is CSVDAGLVQYF. CDR3 sequence (DNA): TGCAGCGTTGATGCAGGGTTGGTGCAGTACTTC.

V usage is TRBV19 and J usage is TRBJ1-5, with 7 bases fitting TRBD1. Germline CDR1 LNHDA, CDR2 SQIVND (reference sequence). The CDR3 has 18 amino acids. With 6 bases clipped from V and 0 bases from J, the junction kept 14 bases outside the gene matches. CDR3 in amino acids: CASSPTGPLLDSNQPQHF. Here the CDR3 DNA reads TGTGCCAGTAGCCCGACAGGGCCACTACTCGATAGCAATCAGCCCCAGCATTTT.

As DNA, the CDR3 is TGTGCCAGCAGCTTAGTTGGAGGGTCCGAGCAGTACGTC. Encoded protein: CASSLVGGSEQYV. This chain links TRBV7-2 with TRBJ2-7, with D perhaps matching TRBD2 (6 bases). The germline V gene has CDR1 SGHTA and CDR2 FQGNSA. The CDR3 is 13 residues long. The ends were cut back, 1 base at V and 6 bases at J, with 10 bases in the middle.

The J gene is TRBJ2-6, the V gene TRBV19; tentative D call: TRBD2 (5 bases). The CDR3 spans 15 residues. Germline V gene lookup returns CDR1 LNHDA and CDR2 SQIVND (reference sequence). V gave up 4 bases and J gave up 2 bases, with 9 bases separating them. CDR3 coding DNA: TGTGCCAGTAGTAAGCGGAGCCCTGGGGCCAACGTCCTGACTTTC. It codes for CASSKRSPGANVLTF.

The genes are TRBV28 and TRBJ2-2, with 8 positions matching TRBD2. The germline V gene encodes CDR1 MDHEN and CDR2 SYDVKM. J lost 5 bases, V lost 6 bases, and 11 bases had no gene match. The CDR3 has 16 amino acids. The chain's CDR3 is CASRNAGTRGTGELFF. Written as DNA, the CDR3 is TGTGCCAGCAGGAATGCCGGGACTAGAGGGACCGGGGAGCTGTTTTTT. Combining the CDR3 with reference TRBV28 and TRBJ2-2 gives the whole variable domain DVKVTQSSRYLVKRTGEKVFLECVQDMDHENMFWYRQDPGLGLRLIYFSYDVKMKEKGDIPEGYSVSREKKERFSLILESASTNQTSMYLCASRNAGTRGTGELFFGEGSRLTVL.

V is TRBV4-1 and J is TRBJ1-2, with D maybe TRBD1 (6 bases). The CDR3 totals 17 residues. Trimming took off 0 bases at V and 8 bases at J, with 22 bases between the two ends. Germline CDR1 is MGHRA and CDR2 is YSYEKL. Here the CDR3 reads CASSQELEAGVDGGYTF. The CDR3 DNA is TGCGCCAGCAGCCAAGAACTAGAAGCAGGGGTTGACGGCGGCTACACCTTC.

The chain combines TRBV12-3 or TRBV12-4 with TRBJ2-1; D might be TRBD2 (6 bases). V was clipped by 7 bases and J by 9 bases, with 16 bases between them. The CDR3 has 13 amino acids. In DNA form, the CDR3 reads TGTGCCAGCATCACCCGGGGGTCGGCTGAGCAGTTCTTC. Translation: CASITRGSAEQFF.

This clone was seen a single time. V is TRBV7-8 and J is TRBJ1-2, with D tentatively TRBD1 (5 bases). V was pared by 3 bases and J by 0 bases, with 11 bases between. The CDR3 length is 15 residues. Germline V gene lookup returns CDR1 SGHVS and CDR2 FQNEAQ. CDR3 loop: CASSFQGGSNYGYTF. The CDR3 nucleotides are TGTGCCAGCAGCTTTCAGGGAGGTTCTAACTATGGCTACACCTTC.